The sequence of this T cell receptor (beta chain) was determined in a study of cytomegalovirus exposure and HLA in healthy donors. In the study overall: From donors who were HLA-typed, an early data release held 80 million to 95 million unique TCRs.

PCR involved 60 Vbeta and 13 Jbeta primers. Assay: immunoSEQ multiplex PCR; the TCRdb copy retains only in-frame clones and omits some. The table records roughly 150,000 clones, roughly 80% of them present only once. In regard to this clone: Its target is not known.

Unrecorded immune exposures were likely, despite nominal health at sampling. The germline V gene encodes CDR1 SSHAT and CDR2 FNYEAQ (reference sequence). CDR3 length: 12 amino acids. Trimming shortened V by 4 bases and J by 10 bases, and 11 bases separated the two germline ends. Findings of the study overall: The authors later linked a missense DCLRE1C variant to TCR beta V- and J-gene trimming.

The sample taken for sequencing was PBMCs. The chain employs TRBV7-7 and TRBJ2-1; D gene unclear. The sequence came from a man between 18 and 35 years old in good health and CMV-seronegative. The CDR3 bases are TGTGCCAGCAGCTCCCGACAAGGCGAGCAGTTCTTC. Amino acid sequence: CASSSRQGEQFF.